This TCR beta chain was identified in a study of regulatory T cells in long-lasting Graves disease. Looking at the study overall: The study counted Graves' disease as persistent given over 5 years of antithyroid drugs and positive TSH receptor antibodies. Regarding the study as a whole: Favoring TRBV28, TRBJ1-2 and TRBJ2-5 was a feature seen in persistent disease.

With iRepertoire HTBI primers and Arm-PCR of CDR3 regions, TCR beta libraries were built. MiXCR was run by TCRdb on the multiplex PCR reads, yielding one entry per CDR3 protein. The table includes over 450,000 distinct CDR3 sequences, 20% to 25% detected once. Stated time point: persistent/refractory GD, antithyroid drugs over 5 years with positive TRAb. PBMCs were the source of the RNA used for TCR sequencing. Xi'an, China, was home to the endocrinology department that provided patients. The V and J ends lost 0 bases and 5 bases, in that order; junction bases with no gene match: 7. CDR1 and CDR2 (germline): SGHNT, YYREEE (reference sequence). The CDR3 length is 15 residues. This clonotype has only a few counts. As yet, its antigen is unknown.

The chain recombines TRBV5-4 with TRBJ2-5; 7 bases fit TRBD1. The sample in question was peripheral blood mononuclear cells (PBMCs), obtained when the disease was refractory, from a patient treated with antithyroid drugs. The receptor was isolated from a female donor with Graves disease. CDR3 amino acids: CASSLAEAGGETQYF. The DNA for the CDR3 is TGTGCCAGCAGCTTGGCCGAGGCAGGGGGTGAGACCCAGTACTTC.